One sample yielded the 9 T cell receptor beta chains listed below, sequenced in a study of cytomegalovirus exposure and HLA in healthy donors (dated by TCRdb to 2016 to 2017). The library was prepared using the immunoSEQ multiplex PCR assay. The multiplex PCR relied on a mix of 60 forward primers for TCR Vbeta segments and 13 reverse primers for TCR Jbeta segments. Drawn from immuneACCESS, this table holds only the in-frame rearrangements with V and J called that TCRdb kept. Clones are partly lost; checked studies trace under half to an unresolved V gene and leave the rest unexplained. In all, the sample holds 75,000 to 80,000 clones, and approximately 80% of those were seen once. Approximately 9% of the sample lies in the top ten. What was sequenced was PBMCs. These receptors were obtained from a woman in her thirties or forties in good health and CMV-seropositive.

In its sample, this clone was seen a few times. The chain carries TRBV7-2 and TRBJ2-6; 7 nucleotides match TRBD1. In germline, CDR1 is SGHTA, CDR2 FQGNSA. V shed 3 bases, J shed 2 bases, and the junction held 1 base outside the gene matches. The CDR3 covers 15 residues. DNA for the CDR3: TGTGCCAGCAGCTTGGACAGGCCTGGGGCCAACGTCCTGACTTTC. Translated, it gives CASSLDRPGANVLTF.

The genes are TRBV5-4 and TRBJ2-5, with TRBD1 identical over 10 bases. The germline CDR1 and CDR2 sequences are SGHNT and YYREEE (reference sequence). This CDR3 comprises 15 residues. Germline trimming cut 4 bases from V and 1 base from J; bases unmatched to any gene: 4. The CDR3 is CASSRDRGGQETQYF. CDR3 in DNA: TGTGCCAGCAGCCGGGACAGGGGAGGCCAAGAGACCCAGTACTTC.

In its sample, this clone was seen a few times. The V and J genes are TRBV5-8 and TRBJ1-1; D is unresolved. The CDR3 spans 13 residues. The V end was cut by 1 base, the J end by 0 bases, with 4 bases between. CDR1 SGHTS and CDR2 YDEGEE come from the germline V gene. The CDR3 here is CASSLTVNTEAFF. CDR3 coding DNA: TGTGCCAGCAGCTTGACTGTGAACACTGAAGCTTTCTTT.

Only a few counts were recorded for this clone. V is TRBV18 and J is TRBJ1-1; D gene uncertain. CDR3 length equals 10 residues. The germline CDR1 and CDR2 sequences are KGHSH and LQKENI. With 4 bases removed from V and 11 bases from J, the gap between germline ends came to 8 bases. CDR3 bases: TGTGCCAGCTCACACCAGAAGGCTTTCTTT. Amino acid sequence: CASSHQKAFF. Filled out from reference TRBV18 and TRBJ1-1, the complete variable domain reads NAGVMQNPRHLVRRRGQEARLRCSPMKGHSHVYWYRQLPEEGLKFMVYLQKENIIDESGMPKERFSAEFPKEGPSILRIQQVVRGDSAAYFCASSHQKAFFGQGTRLTVV.

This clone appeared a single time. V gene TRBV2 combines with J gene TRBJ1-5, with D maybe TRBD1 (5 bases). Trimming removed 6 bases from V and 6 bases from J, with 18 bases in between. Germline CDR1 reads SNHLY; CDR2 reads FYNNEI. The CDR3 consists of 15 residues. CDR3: CASREGGGRVQPQHF. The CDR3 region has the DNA TGTGCCAGCAGAGAGGGCGGGGGTAGGGTTCAGCCCCAGCATTTT. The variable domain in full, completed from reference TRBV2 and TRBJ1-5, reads EPEVTQTPSHQVTQMGQEVILRCVPISNHLYFYWYRQILGQKVEFLVSFYNNEISEKSEIFDDQFSVERPDGSNFTLKIRSTKLEDSAMYFCASREGGGRVQPQHFGDGTRLSIL.

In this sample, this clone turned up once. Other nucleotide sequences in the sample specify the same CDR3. The CDR3 sequence: CASSPPGQGRIDTF. DNA of the CDR3: TGTGCCAGTAGTCCGCCGGGACAGGGCAGAATCGACACCTTC. V is TRBV19 and J is TRBJ1-2; the match to TRBD1 covers 9 bases. The germline CDR1 and CDR2 sequences are LNHDA and SQIVND (reference sequence). The J segment lost 12 bases and the V segment lost 5 bases, leaving 13 bases of the junction unmatched. CDR3 length equals 14 residues. Full variable domain (missing parts from reference TRBV19 and TRBJ1-2): DGGITQSPKYLFRKEGQNVTLSCEQNLNHDAMYWYRQDPGQGLRLIYYSQIVNDFQKGDIAEGYSVSREKKESFPLTVTSAQKNPTAFYLCASSPPGQGRIDTFGSGTRLTVV.

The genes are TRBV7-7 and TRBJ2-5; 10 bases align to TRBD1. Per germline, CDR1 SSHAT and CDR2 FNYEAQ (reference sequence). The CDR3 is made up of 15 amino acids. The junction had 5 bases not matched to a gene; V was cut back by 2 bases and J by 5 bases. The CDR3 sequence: CASSLTGTGEETQYF. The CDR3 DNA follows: TGTGCCAGCAGCTTAACCGGGACAGGGGAGGAGACCCAGTACTTC.

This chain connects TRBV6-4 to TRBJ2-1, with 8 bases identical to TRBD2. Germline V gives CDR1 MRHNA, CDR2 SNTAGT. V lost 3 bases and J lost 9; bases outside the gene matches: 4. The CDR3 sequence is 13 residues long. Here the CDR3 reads CASSEVGGGEQFF. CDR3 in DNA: TGTGCCAGCAGTGAAGTCGGGGGGGGTGAGCAGTTCTTC.

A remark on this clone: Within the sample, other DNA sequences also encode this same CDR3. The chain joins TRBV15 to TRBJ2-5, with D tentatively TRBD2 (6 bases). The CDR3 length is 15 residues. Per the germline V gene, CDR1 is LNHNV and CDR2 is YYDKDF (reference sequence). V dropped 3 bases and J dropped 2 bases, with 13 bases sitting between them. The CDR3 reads CATSRDWGEQETQYF. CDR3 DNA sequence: TGTGCCACCAGCAGGGATTGGGGGGAACAAGAGACCCAGTACTTC.